One sample yielded the 5 T cell receptor beta chains listed below, sequenced in a study. TCRdb reanalysed the 5' RACE reads using MiXCR and keeps one entry per CDR3 protein. Among some 8,400 distinct CDR3 sequences listed, roughly 29% were seen once. Sequencing input: naive CD4+ T cells sorted from a lymph node. This sample's subset: naive CD4+ T cells, CD4+CD45RA+CD25-. These receptors all come from a female donor with breast cancer.

Ten or more counts support this clonotype. The chain combines TRBV5-1 with TRBJ2-1; no clear D gene. Germline V gene lookup returns CDR1 SGHRS and CDR2 YFSETQ. The V end lost 4 bases, the J end lost 5 bases, and 7 bases lay between the germline ends. CDR3 length: 12 amino acids. CDR3: CASSLLDNEQFF. The CDR3 region has the DNA TGCGCCAGCAGCCTTCTCGACAATGAGCAGTTCTTC.

In its sample, this clonotype was seen many times. V is TRBV5-1 and J is TRBJ1-5; D uncertain. V was pared by 0 bases and J by 1 base, with 8 bases between. Per germline, CDR1 SGHRS and CDR2 YFSETQ. The CDR3 covers 15 residues. The CDR3 DNA is TGCGCCAGCAGCTTGGATGGCACAAGCAATCAGCCCCAGCATTTT. This translates into CASSLDGTSNQPQHF. Based on the CDR3 plus reference TRBV5-1 and TRBJ1-5, the full variable domain is KAGVTQTPRYLIKTRGQQVTLSCSPISGHRSVSWYQQTPGQGLQFLFEYFSETQRNKGNFPGRFSGRQFSNSRSEMNVSTLELGDSALYLCASSLDGTSNQPQHFGDGTRLSIL.

The gene calls are TRBV5-1 and TRBJ1-2; D not certain. Germline assignment: CDR1 SGHRS and CDR2 YFSETQ. This CDR3 spans 13 amino acids. V dropped 2 bases and J dropped 7 bases, with 12 bases sitting between them. The CDR3 coding sequence is TGCGCCAGCAGCTTAGACGGGAGGTCTGGCTACACCTTC. Protein product: CASSLDGRSGYTF.

This clonotype counts as medium-sized. V usage is TRBV11-2 and J usage is TRBJ2-7; 8 bases agree with TRBD1. CDR3 length: 15 residues. V dropped 4 bases and J dropped 5; count of bases not matched to a gene: 10. Germline loops: CDR1 SGHAT, CDR2 FQNNGV. As DNA, the CDR3 is TGTGCCAGCAGCTCTACGACAGGGGTGGTCCACGAGCAGTACTTC. As protein: CASSSTTGVVHEQYF.

This clonotype was observed at least ten times. J is TRBJ1-1 and V is TRBV6-1; D gene ambiguous. Germline CDR1 reads MNHNS; CDR2 reads SASEGT. V lost 2 bases and J lost 3, with 7 bases in between. The CDR3 length is 13 residues. CDR3 sequence reads: CASSEHQDTEAFF. Written as DNA, the CDR3 is TGTGCCAGCAGTGAACATCAGGACACTGAAGCTTTCTTT.